This T cell receptor beta chain was obtained from a study of shared clonotypes between healthy human individuals. A word on this clone: Its cognate antigen is unknown.

Naivety among CD8 cells was defined by CD45RO negativity and positive CCR7 selection, thereby excluding terminally differentiated effector memory CD45RA+ cells. HIV-negative, healthy adults without recent acute infections or vaccinations were the donors. This CDR3 has 13 amino acids. V gave up 6 bases and J gave up 7 bases; unmatched junction bases: 7. Germline CDR1 reads SGHVS; CDR2 reads FQNEAQ. Regarding the study as a whole: Clonotypes which were not shared had lower generation probabilities than clonotypes that all four donors shared. Relative to memory subsets, naive subsets generally showed larger estimated richness. Four donors had 5% to 6.5% of their naive CD4 clonotypes in common.

Profiled with immunoSEQ multiplex PCR; TCRdb holds only in-frame clones, not every one. The table includes some 800,000 clones, 85% to 95% detected once. The TCR was taken from a man aged 25 to 40 in good health. The chain uses TRBV7-8 and TRBJ1-2; 8 bases line up with TRBD1. Sequences were obtained from naive CD8+ T cells sorted from blood. CDR3 amino acids: CASSSQGAVGYTF. The DNA for the CDR3 is TGTGCCAGCAGTTCTCAGGGGGCGGTTGGCTACACCTTC. Full variable domain (outside the CDR3, taken from reference TRBV7-8 and TRBJ1-2): GAGVSQSPRYKVAKRGQDVALRCDPISGHVSLFWYQQALGQGPEFLTYFQNEAQLDKSGLPSDRFFAERPEGSVSTLKIQRTQQEDSAVYLCASSSQGAVGYTFGSGTRLTVV.